One TCR beta chain is described in this entry. CDR3 length: 20 amino acids. V gave up 0 bases and J gave up 4 bases, with 25 bases separating them. The V gene's germline CDR1 is MGHRA and CDR2 YSYEKL. The table came from immunoSEQ multiplex PCR; TCRdb's copy has only in-frame clones and leaves some out. The sample contains about 84,000 clones, approximately 82% of which appear only once. The record originates from a study of control samples from healthy donors and cancer patients. This sequence was found in a man aged 55-75 years with head and neck cancer. V and J are TRBV4-1 and TRBJ1-3; weak D call: TRBD1 (5 bases). The sample comprised PBMCs. CDR3: CASSQDALSGRGRGGNTIYF. CDR3 in DNA: TGCGCCAGCAGCCAAGATGCCCTTTCAGGGAGAGGGCGCGGCGGAAACACCATATATTTT.